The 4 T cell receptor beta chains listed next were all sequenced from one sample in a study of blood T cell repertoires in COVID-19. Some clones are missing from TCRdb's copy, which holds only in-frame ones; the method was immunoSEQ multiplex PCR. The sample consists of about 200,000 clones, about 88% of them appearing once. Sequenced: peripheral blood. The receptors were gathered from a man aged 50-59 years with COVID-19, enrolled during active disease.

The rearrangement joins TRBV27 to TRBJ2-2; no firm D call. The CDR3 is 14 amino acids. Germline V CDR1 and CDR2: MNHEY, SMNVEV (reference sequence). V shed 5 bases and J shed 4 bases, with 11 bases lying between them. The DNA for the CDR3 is TGTGCCAGCAGTCCTCGTCCACTCACCGGGGAGCTGTTTTTT. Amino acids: CASSPRPLTGELFF.

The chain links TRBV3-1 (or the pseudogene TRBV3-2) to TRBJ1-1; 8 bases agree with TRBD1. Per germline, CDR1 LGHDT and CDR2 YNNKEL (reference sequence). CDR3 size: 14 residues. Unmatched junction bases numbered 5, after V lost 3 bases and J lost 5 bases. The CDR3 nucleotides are TGTGCCAGCAGCCACGAACAGGGGGGGACTGAAGCTTTCTTT. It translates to CASSHEQGGTEAFF.

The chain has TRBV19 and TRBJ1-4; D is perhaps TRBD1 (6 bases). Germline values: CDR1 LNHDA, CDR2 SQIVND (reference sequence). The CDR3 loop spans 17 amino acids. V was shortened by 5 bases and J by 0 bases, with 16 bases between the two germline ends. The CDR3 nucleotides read TGTGCCAGTAGTCCGAGAGCGGGACACTCAACTAATGAAAAACTGTTTTTT. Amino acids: CASSPRAGHSTNEKLFF.

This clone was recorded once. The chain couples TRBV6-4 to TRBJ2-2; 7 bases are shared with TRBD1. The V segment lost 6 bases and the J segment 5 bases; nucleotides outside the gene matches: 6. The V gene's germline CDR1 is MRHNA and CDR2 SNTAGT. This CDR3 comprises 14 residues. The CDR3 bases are TGTGCCAGCAGCCCACAGGGGCGGACCGGGGAGCTGTTTTTT. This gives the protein CASSPQGRTGELFF.